This T cell receptor (beta chain) originates from a study of blood T cell repertoires in COVID-19. At the level of the study: PBMCs, B-cell-depleted T cells, or T cells provided the cDNA or gDNA that made up the material.

Germline lookup yields CDR1 SNHLY and CDR2 FYNNEI. This CDR3 contains 15 residues. Trimming pared 4 bases from V and 1 base from J, leaving 11 bases between. Clones were sequenced by immunoSEQ multiplex PCR, and TCRdb holds only the in-frame ones, with some missing. The table lists roughly 65,000 clones, about 82% of them singletons, with over 4% in the top ten. The sequencing sample was made of peripheral blood. This sequence was found in a man aged 50 or older with acute or convalescent COVID-19. The J gene is TRBJ2-1, the V gene TRBV2; D gene uncertain. CDR3: CASSATAGSYNEQFF. DNA for the CDR3: TGTGCCAGCAGTGCCACAGCTGGTTCCTACAATGAGCAGTTCTTC. Drawing the rest from reference TRBV2 and TRBJ2-1, the complete variable domain is EPEVTQTPSHQVTQMGQEVILRCVPISNHLYFYWYRQILGQKVEFLVSFYNNEISEKSEIFDDQFSVERPDGSNFTLKIRSTKLEDSAMYFCASSATAGSYNEQFFGPGTRLTVL.